This entry is about one TCR beta chain. The target antigen is unknown. This specimen belongs to a study of T cell responses to AZD1222 COVID-19 vaccine. Germline V gives CDR1 SGHTA, CDR2 FQGTGA. This CDR3 spans 16 amino acids. Trimming took off 1 base at V and 1 base at J, with 12 bases between the two ends. Study outcomes and limitations: Researchers took repertoire samples only after the peak T cell response had come. Reportedly, close to half of spike-specific TCRs are directed against unmutated variant regions.

Assay: immunoSEQ multiplex PCR; the TCRdb copy retains only in-frame clones and omits some. The data contain 150,000 to 200,000 clones, roughly 93% of them singletons. The starting material was peripheral blood, obtained on day 0 of AZD1222 vaccination. The chain couples TRBV7-3 to TRBJ2-3; TRBD2 might be the D (5 bases). This sequence originates from an adult in good health. The CDR3 nucleotides are TGTGCCAGCAGCTTAAGGCAGTCCGGGGGCACAGATACGCAGTATTTT. This gives the protein CASSLRQSGGTDTQYF.